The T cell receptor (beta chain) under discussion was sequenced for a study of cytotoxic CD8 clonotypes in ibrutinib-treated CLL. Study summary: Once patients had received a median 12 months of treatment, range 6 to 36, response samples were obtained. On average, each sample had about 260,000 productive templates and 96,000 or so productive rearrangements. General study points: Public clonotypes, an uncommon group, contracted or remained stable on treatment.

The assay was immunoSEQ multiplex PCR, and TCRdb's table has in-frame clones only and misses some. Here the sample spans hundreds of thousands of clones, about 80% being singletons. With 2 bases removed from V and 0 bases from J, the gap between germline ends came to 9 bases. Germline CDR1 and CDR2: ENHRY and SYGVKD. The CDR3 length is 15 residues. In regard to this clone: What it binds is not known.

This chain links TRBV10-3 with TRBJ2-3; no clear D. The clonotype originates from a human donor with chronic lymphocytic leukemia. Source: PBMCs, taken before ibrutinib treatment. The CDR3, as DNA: TGTGCCATCAGTGAGCCGACAACTAGCACAGATACGCAGTATTTT. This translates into CAISEPTTSTDTQYF.